The present entry profiles one T cell receptor beta chain with its context. This clonotype was recorded at least ten times. The specificity of this receptor is unknown. No quality values exist for individual bases; no much larger clone is one base distant. The roughly 39 donors, aged about 6 to 100 years, were systemically healthy Caucasian individuals from Russia. Each donor gave ten milliliters of peripheral blood, drawn into EDTA-treated Vacutainer tubes. Ficoll-Paque density-gradient centrifugation was used to isolate PBMCs, with at least 6 million obtained per sample. Trizol reagent was used to extract total RNA from PBMCs, with at least 6 micrograms per sample. For every donor, an aliquot of PBMCs went through flow cytometry to measure the percentages of naive CD45RAhigh/CD27high T cells. CDR1 SNHLY and CDR2 FYNNEI are derived from the germline V gene. The CDR3 goes from the cysteine to the phenylalanine over 15 residues. Of the read, only the CDR3 DNA is kept; its 45 bases are in frame from base 1. The V end gives up 6 bases and the J end 1 base, leaving 6 bases in the junction not matched to a gene.

The sample is drawn from a study of blood T cells in healthy people across ages (dated by TCRdb to the mid-2010s). Some background on the complete study: Template switching captured roughly one uniquely barcoded TCR beta cDNA molecule per two T cells in model experiments. Age-related changes in TCR beta repertoire diversity were measured in the study by deep sequencing normalized with unique cDNA molecular identifiers. The donors were divided into four age groups: young (average about 15 years), middle-aged (roughly 42), aged (about 62) and long-lived (about 80). To avoid experimental bias, donors of different ages were randomly spread across the sequencing lanes. Two additional independent replicas of 1 million unique cDNA reads from the same blood draw were analyzed for two donors (one aged 18 to 30 and one aged 80 or older).

To prepare the library, 5' RACE was applied. The instrument was an Illumina HiSeq 2500. A second PCR of about 6 to 11 cycles was performed with a sample-barcoded 5' primer and a J-beta primer mix. Each TCR beta cDNA molecule received a unique molecular identifier from a template-switch 5' adaptor carrying 12 random nucleotides. Each sample yielded at least 3 million CDR3-containing paired-end reads. All of the RNA was converted into first-strand cDNA using the Mint cDNA synthesis kit, with a TRBC-specific oligonucleotide serving as the primer. Following uracil-DNA glycosylase treatment, all cDNA underwent a first 18-cycle PCR with the universal primers M1SS and BC2_uni_R. In the original analysis: For normalization, 1 million high-quality reads, each with a distinct molecular identifier, were randomly selected from each sample. Reads sharing molecular identifiers were discarded rather than binned into consensus sequences. MiTCR, run with a Q25 quality threshold and the strictest error-elimination algorithm, handled CDR3 identification, clonotype clustering and error correction. A nonparametric unseen species model with Euler transformation was used to estimate lower-bound total TCR beta diversity. TCRdb reworked the public reads: Q25 trimming with fastp, MiXCR clone assembly, productive beta chains retained. Every CDR3 protein is listed once, alongside the most common genes and DNA of its rows. V and J calls and clone size were set by TCRdb, not the authors. This sample gives over a million distinct CDR3 sequences in total; 42% of them show up just once. Together, the top ten hold 4% of the sample.

Paper-wide results and their limitations: There was a strong correlation between observed TCR beta diversity and the percentage of naive T cells measured by flow cytometry. Estimates of total diversity from one million sequenced T cells were regarded as lower bounds and underestimates. Because profiling used bulk unsorted PBMCs, naive and antigen-experienced compartments could not be compared conclusively. Compared with the aged group, the long-lived group had more naive CD4+ T cells, fewer expanded clones and increased TCR diversity, a pattern suggesting age selection. Donor CMV infection status was unknown, potentially confounding age-related changes in expanded clonotypes. As age increased, observed TCR beta diversity per million T cells dropped in a roughly linear way, and a significant reduction was already evident by age 40.

This clonotype was sampled from a woman aged 18-35 years in good health. Recombination joined TRBV2 with TRBJ1-1; 9 of the junction bases match TRBD1. The sequencing sample was made of blood. The DNA sequence follows: TGTGCCAGCAGGCTCAGGACAGGGGAGAACACTGAAGCTTTCTTT. The translation is CASRLRTGENTEAFF.